Following are 2 T cell receptor beta chains from one sample sequenced in a study of Ad26.COV2.S vaccination and SARS-CoV-2 variants. Libraries were prepared by immunoSEQ multiplex PCR; TCRdb keeps only in-frame clonotypes and omits some of them. The sample records 300,000 to 400,000 clones, 92% being singletons. Sequenced here: peripheral blood, sampled after recovery from COVID-19. These receptors came from a human donor who had recovered from COVID-19.

CDR3 sequence: CASSHWTSGTSYNEQFF. CDR3 sequence (DNA): TGTGCCAGCAGCCACTGGACTAGCGGGACCTCCTACAATGAGCAGTTCTTC. This chain joins TRBV13 and TRBJ2-1, with TRBD2 matching over 12 bases. Trimming cost V 5 bases and J 0 bases; bases outside gene matches: 5. Looked up from germline, CDR1 is PRHDT and CDR2 is FYEKMQ (reference sequence). This CDR3 is built from 17 residues.

The sample holds one count of this clone. The rearrangement joins TRBV2 to TRBJ2-2; a possible D gene is TRBD2 (6 bases). Germline CDR1 reads SNHLY; CDR2 reads FYNNEI. Between the trimmed V and J ends, which lost 4 bases and 4 bases, there was a span of 16 bases. The CDR3 totals 16 residues. CDR3 region: CASSGGVQRATGELFF. DNA of the CDR3: TGTGCCAGCAGTGGGGGGGTCCAGCGGGCCACCGGGGAGCTGTTTTTT.